A single T cell receptor (beta chain) is shown here with its context. Random hexamers were used to reverse transcribe an amount of about 0.45 to 1 ug RNA. Coverage of TCR beta CDR3 amplification by immunoSEQ multiplex PCR extended to 54 Vbeta and 13 Jbeta. TCRdb fed the immunoSEQ multiplex PCR reads into MiXCR, producing one record per CDR3 protein. Counted here are about 160,000 distinct CDR3 sequences, approximately 94% occurring once; the ten biggest clones make up almost 0.095%. Stable or active relapsing-remitting multiple sclerosis, untreated and meeting revised McDonald criteria, defined the controls. These data come from a study of CD8 T cells in Susac syndrome. V lost 4 bases to trimming and J lost 2 bases, with 12 bases between them. The CDR3 sequence is 14 residues long. Germline V gives CDR1 DFQATT, CDR2 SNEGSKA (reference sequence).

Sample: CD4+ T cells from PBMCs. This sequence was found in a human donor with multiple sclerosis. The chain carries TRBV20-1 and TRBJ1-5; perhaps TRBD1 as D (5 bases). The CDR3: CSAKRGGGNQPQHF. The CDR3 DNA reads TGCAGTGCTAAGAGGGGTGGAGGCAATCAGCCCCAGCATTTT.